The 20 T cell receptor beta chains below come from one sample, sequenced in a study of identical twins. One entry per CDR3 protein results from TCRdb running MiXCR on the 5' RACE reads. The table shows under 900,000 distinct CDR3 sequences, with roughly an eighth occurring only once. The data also belong to a second study, concerning yellow fever vaccine responses in identical twins.

The material sequenced was PBMCs. All receptors derive from a woman aged 18-29 years in good health.

This clonotype turned up a few times. The chain combines TRBV7-2 with TRBJ2-5; tentatively, D is TRBD1 or TRBD2 (5 bases each). This CDR3 contains 14 residues. In germline, CDR1 is SGHTA, CDR2 FQGNSA. V was trimmed by 0 bases and J by 9 bases, leaving 14 bases between them. The CDR3 here is CASSLAGTTRAQYF. The CDR3 nucleotides read TGTGCCAGCAGCTTAGCGGGGACGACCAGGGCCCAGTACTTC. Full variable domain (missing parts from reference TRBV7-2 and TRBJ2-5): GAGVSQSPSNKVTEKGKDVELRCDPISGHTALYWYRQSLGQGLEFLIYFQGNSAPDKSGLPSDRFSAERTGGSVSTLTIQRTQQEDSAVYLCASSLAGTTRAQYFGPGTRLLVL.

This clonotype was counted only a few times. The chain has TRBV27 and TRBJ1-1; D possibly corresponds to TRBD1 (5 bases). The CDR3 contains 14 residues. V was pared by 5 bases and J by 5 bases, with 15 bases between. Per germline, CDR1 MNHEY and CDR2 SMNVEV (reference sequence). CDR3 protein: CASSGGGYRTEAFF. The DNA of the CDR3 is TGTGCCAGCAGTGGGGGGGGGTATCGGACTGAAGCTTTCTTT.

In regard to this clonotype: With a much larger clone just one base away, this may be a read error. The gene calls are TRBV12-3 or TRBV12-4 and TRBJ2-7; TRBD2 matches at 12 bases. The J segment lost 7 bases and the V segment lost 2 bases, leaving 6 bases of the junction unmatched. The CDR3 extends over 15 amino acids. CDR3: CASSLRLAGVSEQYF. The CDR3 nucleotides are TGTGCCAGCAGTTTAAGACTAGCGGGAGTTAGTGAGCAGTACTTC.

This rearrangement joins TRBV3-1 to TRBJ2-2, with D maybe TRBD1 (6 bases). Trimming shortened V by 1 base and J by 1 base, and 13 bases separated the two germline ends. This CDR3 is 17 amino acids long. Germline V gene lookup returns CDR1 LGHDT and CDR2 YNNKEL (reference sequence). The CDR3 spells CASSQVPGTKNTGELFF. The CDR3 DNA sequence: TGTGCCAGCAGCCAAGTACCCGGGACAAAGAACACCGGGGAGCTGTTTTTT.

The chain employs TRBV7-8 and TRBJ2-1; the match to TRBD1 covers 7 bases. Germline V lookup: CDR1 SGHVS, CDR2 FQNEAQ. The trim removed 8 bases at V and 4 bases at J, leaving 5 bases unmatched. CDR3 length: 13 amino acids. CDR3 sequence (DNA): TGTGCCAGCCGGGACAGACAATACAATGAGCAGTTCTTC. Translated: CASRDRQYNEQFF. Looking up the rest from reference TRBV7-8 and TRBJ2-1 gives the full variable domain: GAGVSQSPRYKVAKRGQDVALRCDPISGHVSLFWYQQALGQGPEFLTYFQNEAQLDKSGLPSDRFFAERPEGSVSTLKIQRTQQEDSAVYLCASRDRQYNEQFFGPGTRLTVL.

The sample holds many counts of this clonotype. The rearrangement joins TRBV20-1 to TRBJ1-5; no definite D call. The CDR3 sequence is 12 residues long. In germline, CDR1 is DFQATT, CDR2 SNEGSKA (reference sequence). V was cut by 2 bases and J by 1 base, with 3 bases left in between. The CDR3, as DNA: TGCAGTGCTAGACCGAGCAATCAGCCCCAGCATTTT. Translation: CSARPSNQPQHF.

The genes are TRBV19 and TRBJ2-5; D possibly corresponds to TRBD1 (6 bases). Trimming removed 4 bases from V and 1 base from J, with 10 bases in between. The CDR3 length is 14 residues. Germline V gene data show CDR1 as LNHDA and CDR2 as SQIVND (reference sequence). In nucleotides, the CDR3 is TGTGCCAGTAGTACCACAGGGACCCAAGAGACCCAGTACTTC. This codes for CASSTTGTQETQYF.

Of note for this clonotype: Germline and junction disagree at one end, which may indicate a read error. The chain joins TRBV7-9 to TRBJ2-1; weak D call: TRBD2 (6 bases). Germline loops: CDR1 SEHNR, CDR2 FQNEAQ (reference sequence). The CDR3 sequence is 17 residues long. The CDR3 sequence: CASILPGLGGIHNEQFF. The DNA of the CDR3 is TGTGCCAGCATCTTACCAGGTTTGGGGGGAATACACAATGAGCAGTTCTTC.

This clonotype has a handful of counts. The V call is TRBV20-1, the J call TRBJ2-1; perhaps TRBD1 as D (5 bases). V lost 6 bases and J lost 6, with 12 bases in between. Germline loops: CDR1 DFQATT, CDR2 SNEGSKA (reference sequence). The CDR3 runs 12 residues. As DNA, the CDR3 is TGCAGTGCCCCTGAAAGGGGCAATGAGCAGTTCTTC. Translation gives CSAPERGNEQFF.

The chain employs TRBV7-9 and TRBJ1-3; 9 positions match TRBD1. CDR1 SEHNR and CDR2 FQNEAQ come from the germline V gene (reference sequence). The V and J ends lost 5 bases and 2 bases, in that order; junction bases with no gene match: 7. The CDR3 runs to 16 residues. CDR3 sequence: CASSPRDRVPGNTIYF. For the CDR3, the DNA is TGTGCCAGCAGCCCGAGGGACAGGGTCCCTGGAAACACCATATATTTT. Using reference TRBV7-9 and TRBJ1-3 for the parts outside the CDR3, the full variable domain is DTGVSQNPRHKITKRGQNVTFRCDPISEHNRLYWYRQTLGQGPEFLTYFQNEAQLEKSRLLSDRFSAERPKGSFSTLEIQRTEQGDSAMYLCASSPRDRVPGNTIYFGEGSWLTVV.

The sample holds a few counts of this clonotype. The chain joins TRBV4-2 to TRBJ1-2; 8 bases align to TRBD1. The CDR3 extends over 16 amino acids. CDR1 LGHNA and CDR2 YNFKEQ come from the germline V gene. V was pared by 1 base and J by 2 bases, with 6 bases of the junction left unmatched. DNA for the CDR3: TGTGCCAGCAGCCAAGTGAGGACAGGGCAAAACTATGGCTACACCTTC. This encodes CASSQVRTGQNYGYTF.

This clonotype occurred many times. The chain employs TRBV6-5 and TRBJ2-1; TRBD2 aligns across 8 bases. Looked up from germline, CDR1 is MNHEY and CDR2 is SVGAGI. The CDR3 runs to 15 residues. Trimming at V came to 4 bases and at J to 5 bases, leaving 7 bases not matched to a gene. The CDR3 protein is CASSLRTSPNNEQFF. DNA of the CDR3: TGTGCCAGCAGTTTAAGGACTAGCCCCAACAATGAGCAGTTCTTC.

This clonotype was counted ten times or more. The chain combines TRBV10-2 with TRBJ2-1; 12 bases align to TRBD1. Per germline, CDR1 WSHSY and CDR2 SAAADI. Losses at the gene ends were 8 bases for V and 8 bases for J; bases not matched to a gene: 7. The CDR3 is 14 residues long. CDR3 bases: TGCGCCAGCTGGACGGGACAGGGGGCCCATGAGCAGTTCTTC. Amino acids: CASWTGQGAHEQFF.

J is TRBJ2-3 and V is TRBV5-6, with TRBD2 identical over 8 bases. The junction had 7 bases not matched to a gene; V was cut back by 0 bases and J by 4 bases. The V gene's germline CDR1 is SGHDT and CDR2 YYEEEE. The CDR3 sequence is 16 residues long. This CDR3 reads CASSLGSGSFADTQYF. The CDR3 DNA reads as TGTGCCAGCAGCTTGGGGAGCGGGAGTTTCGCAGATACGCAGTATTTT.

The table lists this clonotype with a few counts. The gene calls are TRBV5-1 and TRBJ2-7; no reliable D call. The germline V gene has CDR1 SGHRS and CDR2 YFSETQ. Trimming removed 2 bases at V and 2 bases at J, with 11 bases between. The CDR3 sequence is 14 residues long. The CDR3 DNA reads as TGCGCCAGCAGCTTTTGTGTTGGGACCTACGAGCAGTACGTC. As protein: CASSFCVGTYEQYV.

This clonotype appeared a few times. The genes are TRBV27 and TRBJ1-6; D may be TRBD1 (5 bases). The germline CDR1 and CDR2 sequences are MNHEY and SMNVEV (reference sequence). The CDR3 runs 14 residues. V lost 6 bases, J lost 10 bases, and 16 bases lay in between. Written as DNA, the CDR3 is TGTGCCAGCAGGATGACAGAGACGGGATCACCCCTCCACTTT. It translates to CASRMTETGSPLHF.

This clonotype was counted between two and nine times. This rearrangement joins TRBV28 to TRBJ2-1, with 10 positions matching TRBD2. The trim removed 6 bases at V and 3 bases at J, leaving 8 bases unmatched. The V gene's germline CDR1 is MDHEN and CDR2 SYDVKM. The CDR3 totals 16 residues. The CDR3 loop is CASSRLAGQLYNEQFF. In DNA, the CDR3 is TGTGCCAGCAGCCGACTAGCGGGCCAACTCTACAATGAGCAGTTCTTC.

The sample holds a few counts of this clonotype. The CDR3 DNA reads TGCAGTGCTAGAGCGGGACAGGGGCGGCCTCTTCAGTACTTC. It yields the protein CSARAGQGRPLQYF. The gene calls are TRBV20-1 and TRBJ2-4; 10 bases are a match to TRBD1. Trimming at V came to 1 base and at J to 11 bases, leaving 8 bases not matched to a gene. From germline, CDR1 is DFQATT and CDR2 SNEGSKA (reference sequence). The CDR3 sequence is 14 residues long.

There are many counts of this clonotype. This rearrangement joins TRBV5-1 to TRBJ2-1; 10 bases fit TRBD1. From germline, CDR1 is SGHRS and CDR2 YFSETQ. V trimming: 4 bases; J trimming: 7 bases; junction bases outside the gene matches: 8. CDR3 length: 15 amino acids. The CDR3 sequence is CASSQTGGAGNEQFF. Here the CDR3 DNA reads TGCGCCAGCAGCCAGACAGGGGGCGCGGGGAATGAGCAGTTCTTC.

V and J are TRBV19 and TRBJ1-1; D perhaps matches TRBD1 (5 bases). The CDR3 loop spans 18 amino acids. The germline V gene encodes CDR1 LNHDA and CDR2 SQIVND (reference sequence). V lost 4 bases and J 1 base, leaving 22 bases between the germline ends. CDR3 sequence reads: CASSTPASVHGANTEAFF. The CDR3 coding sequence is TGTGCCAGTAGTACCCCCGCCTCGGTGCACGGGGCGAACACTGAAGCTTTCTTT.